This TCR beta chain was captured in a study of OX40 agonist ivuxolimab in advanced cancers. Study summary: Averaging 60 years in age, with a range of about 23 to 79, the cohort was 82.7% male.

The V end lost 6 bases, the J end lost 5 bases, and 16 bases lay between the germline ends. The CDR3 spans 14 residues. Germline V gene sequence: CDR1 MNHEY, CDR2 SVGAGI. The assay was immunoSEQ multiplex PCR, and TCRdb's table has in-frame clones only and misses some. The table includes about 120,000 clones, roughly nine tenths detected once. J is TRBJ2-5 and V is TRBV6-5; unclear D gene. This receptor was taken from an adult with an advanced solid tumor such as melanoma, head and neck, liver or kidney cancer. Sequencing was performed on CD4+ or CD8+ T cells sorted from blood, taken in a trial of the OX40 agonist ivuxolimab. For the CDR3, the DNA is TGTGCCAGCAGACGAGGCCCGGGTCGGGAGACCCAGTACTTC. This encodes CASRRGPGRETQYF.